The 10 T cell receptor beta chains below were found in one sample sequenced in a study of control samples from healthy donors and cancer patients. The assay was immunoSEQ multiplex PCR, and TCRdb's table has in-frame clones only and misses some. The table includes roughly 88,000 clones, 85% detected once. The sample comprised blood. These receptors all stem from a man aged 30-40 years in good health.

This rearrangement joins TRBV2 to TRBJ1-4; D is perhaps TRBD1 (5 bases). CDR3 length: 13 amino acids. V was trimmed by 11 bases and J by 0 bases, leaving 10 bases between them. Germline CDR1 is SNHLY and CDR2 is FYNNEI. CDR3 sequence: CASTGATNEKLFF. The DNA for the CDR3 is TGTGCCTCCACGGGGGCAACTAATGAAAAACTGTTTTTT.

Only one count was recorded for this clone. The J gene is TRBJ1-2, the V gene TRBV9; perhaps TRBD1 as D (6 bases). The CDR3 loop spans 13 amino acids. V dropped 8 bases and J dropped 7 bases, with 18 bases sitting between them. Per the germline V gene, CDR1 is SGDLS and CDR2 is YYNGEE. The CDR3: CASFGFGGRGYTF. DNA of the CDR3: TGTGCCAGTTTTGGATTTGGGGGCCGTGGCTACACCTTC.

The chain carries TRBV12-5 and TRBJ2-3, with D unclear. Germline CDR1 and CDR2: LGHNT and FRNRAP. The V gene lost 5 bases and the J gene lost 1 base, with 13 bases spanning the gap. CDR3 length: 15 residues. CDR3 nucleotide sequence: TGTGCTAGTGGTCCCACCGGATTCCGCACAGATACGCAGTATTTT. Its translation is CASGPTGFRTDTQYF.

This chain links TRBV19 with TRBJ2-3; D is uncertain. Trimming stripped 0 bases from V and 0 bases from J, with 4 bases between. This CDR3 spans 14 amino acids. The V gene's germline CDR1 is LNHDA and CDR2 SQIVND (reference sequence). The CDR3 nucleotides are TGTGCCAGTAGTATAGATAGGAGCACAGATACGCAGTATTTT. Translation: CASSIDRSTDTQYF.

The chain recombines TRBV30 with TRBJ2-3, with D unresolved. The CDR3 runs 11 residues. V lost 0 bases and J 6 bases, leaving 4 bases between the germline ends. From germline, CDR1 is GTSNPN and CDR2 SVGIG (reference sequence). The CDR3 sequence is CAWSVSDTQYF. The CDR3 DNA is TGTGCCTGGAGTGTGAGTGATACGCAGTATTTT.

V gene TRBV2 combines with J gene TRBJ2-3, with TRBD1 identical over 8 bases. The CDR3 runs to 15 residues. Germline CDR1 SNHLY, CDR2 FYNNEI. V dropped 8 bases and J dropped 2; count of bases not matched to a gene: 9. CDR3 residues: CASGRDRRYTDTQYF. The CDR3 region has the DNA TGTGCCAGCGGGCGGGACAGGAGATACACAGATACGCAGTATTTT.

This clone was counted between two and nine times. This chain joins TRBV6-6 and TRBJ2-3; D call uncertain. The germline CDR1 and CDR2 sequences are MNHNY and SVGAGI (reference sequence). CDR3 length: 14 residues. Trimming pared 2 bases from V and 0 bases from J, leaving 6 bases between. CDR3 nucleotides: TGTGCCAGCAGTTACCTGGGGAGCACAGATACGCAGTATTTT. This encodes CASSYLGSTDTQYF.

V usage is TRBV15 and J usage is TRBJ1-1; unclear D gene. The CDR3 covers 15 residues. Germline CDR1 LNHNV, CDR2 YYDKDF (reference sequence). Trimming removed 0 bases at V and 0 bases at J, with 8 bases between. CDR3 in amino acids: CATSRDLGLNTEAFF. CDR3 in DNA: TGTGCCACCAGCAGAGATCTGGGTCTGAACACTGAAGCTTTCTTT.

The table lists this clone with a few counts. CDR3 DNA sequence: TGTGCCAGCAGCTTAGGAGGGGGGAGCTCCTACGAGCAGTACTTC. It yields the protein CASSLGGGSSYEQYF. The gene calls are TRBV7-9 and TRBJ2-7; possibly TRBD1 or TRBD2 for D (6 bases each). The germline CDR1 and CDR2 sequences are SEHNR and FQNEAQ (reference sequence). The CDR3 is made up of 15 amino acids. V gave up 1 base and J gave up 0 bases, with 10 bases separating them.

The rearrangement uses TRBV3-1 (or the pseudogene TRBV3-2) and TRBJ1-1; no definite D call. This CDR3 region has 15 residues. Trimming took 1 base from V and 4 from J, leaving 13 bases between them. Germline V gives CDR1 LGHDT, CDR2 YNNKEL (reference sequence). The CDR3 DNA reads TGTGCCAGCAGCCAAGGAGGTAGGTTAGGCACTGAAGCTTTCTTT. It encodes CASSQGGRLGTEAFF.